Listed below are T cell receptor beta chains from one sample, sequenced in a study of blood T cell repertoires in COVID-19. TCRdb's copy holds only in-frame clones and misses some; the assay was immunoSEQ multiplex PCR. Of around 370,000 clones listed, around nine tenths are singletons. The material sequenced was peripheral blood. These receptors originate from a young woman who had recovered from COVID-19. The conserved cysteine and the conserved F or W are not part of the CDR3 here. A D gene is named only where the DNA matches it firmly.

j_gene,d_gene,v_gene,CDR3aa
TRBJ1-3,TRBD1,TRBV4-1,ASSQPRRGLGNTIY
TRBJ2-2,.,TRBV10-1,ASRPGNTGELF
TRBJ1-2,.,TRBV28,ASRFHGGNYGYT
TRBJ2-1,.,TRBV29-1,SVTGLGYNEQF
TRBJ1-1,.,TRBV9,ASSVGRDTEAF
TRBJ1-1,TRBD1,TRBV18,ASSPTGETKDEAF
TRBJ1-2,.,TRBV11-2,ASSLPRNYGYT
TRBJ1-5,.,TRBV11-2,ASSLDLAAGNGQPQH
TRBJ2-1,TRBD2,TRBV30,AWRPSGIVYSEQF
TRBJ1-5,TRBD1,TRBV10-3,AIRGQGDQPQH
TRBJ1-1,TRBD1,TRBV19,ASRRQGEAEAF
TRBJ2-2,TRBD2,TRBV6-2/TRBV6-3,ASSYLLGLAGNTGELF
TRBJ1-4,TRBD1,TRBV5-1,ASSPGQGSEKLF
TRBJ1-5,.,TRBV5-1,ASSPTASNQPQH
TRBJ2-1,.,TRBV30,AWSAGREIGPYNEQF
TRBJ1-6,TRBD1,TRBV27,ASSPYRGNSPLH
TRBJ1-3,.,TRBV11-2,ASSLITGSGNTIY
TRBJ2-5,.,TRBV20-1,SASEWRNQETQY
TRBJ1-5,TRBD1,TRBV6-1,ASSETRDRGDQPQH
TRBJ2-3,.,TRBV5-1,ASSIGGSSGDTQY
TRBJ1-3,.,TRBV19,ASTDRPNTIY
TRBJ2-1,TRBD2,TRBV7-2,ASSTHLGRGLSNEQF
TRBJ2-5,TRBD2,TRBV11-2,ASSSGLAGGSETQY
TRBJ2-1,TRBD2,TRBV3-1/TRBV3-2,ASSQPTSGRSYNEQF
TRBJ1-2,TRBD1,TRBV7-2,ASRGSRDRGFYGYT
TRBJ2-2,TRBD1,TRBV5-4,ASSYRGSPTGELF
TRBJ1-6,TRBD1,TRBV3-1/TRBV3-2,ASSQTDRVTYNSPLH
TRBJ2-1,.,TRBV7-8,ASSYRLVSVNEQF
TRBJ2-1,.,TRBV5-1,ASSLESGPYNEQF
TRBJ2-5,TRBD2,TRBV15,ATSRSLLAGEETQY
TRBJ1-4,.,TRBV11-2,ASSLDLLATNEKLF
TRBJ2-5,.,TRBV12-2,ASRLGVRRQETQY
TRBJ1-4,.,TRBV9,ASSVGGQTNEKLF
TRBJ1-6,.,TRBV5-1,ASSVRGENSPLH
TRBJ1-5,.,TRBV6-5,ASSYADYSNQPQH
TRBJ2-1,TRBD2,TRBV4-1,ASSQGTSGRDEQF
TRBJ1-2,TRBD1,TRBV4-1,ASSRLAGQRHSGGYT
TRBJ2-1,.,TRBV9,ASSVVKGDNEQF
TRBJ1-2,.,TRBV11-2,ASSLGAIEGLNYGYT
TRBJ1-1,.,TRBV30,AWSVGGAGAF
TRBJ2-3,TRBD1,TRBV5-1,ASSVGQGRGDTQY
TRBJ2-2,.,TRBV5-5,ASSFINTGELF
TRBJ2-5,.,TRBV7-9,ASSLLETQY
TRBJ1-4,.,TRBV13,ASSLGAGKLF
TRBJ2-1,TRBD2,TRBV29-1,SVTSGSGPRAHNEQF
TRBJ2-5,TRBD2,TRBV7-2,ASSLGASGRFETQY